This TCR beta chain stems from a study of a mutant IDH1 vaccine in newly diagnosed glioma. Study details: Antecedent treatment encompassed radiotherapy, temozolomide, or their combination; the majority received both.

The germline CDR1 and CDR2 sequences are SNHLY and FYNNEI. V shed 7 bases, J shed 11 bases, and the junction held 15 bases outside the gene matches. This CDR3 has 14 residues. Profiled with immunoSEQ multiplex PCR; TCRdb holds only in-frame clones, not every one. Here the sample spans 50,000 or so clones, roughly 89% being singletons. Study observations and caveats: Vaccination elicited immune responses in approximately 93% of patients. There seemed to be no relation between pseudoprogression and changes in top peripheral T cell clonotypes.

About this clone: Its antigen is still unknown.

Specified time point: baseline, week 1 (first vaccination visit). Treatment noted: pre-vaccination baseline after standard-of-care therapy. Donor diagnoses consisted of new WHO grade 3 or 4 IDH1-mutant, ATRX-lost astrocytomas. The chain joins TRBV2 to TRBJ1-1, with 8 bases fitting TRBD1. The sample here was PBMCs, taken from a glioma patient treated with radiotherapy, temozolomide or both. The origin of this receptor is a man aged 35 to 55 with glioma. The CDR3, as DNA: TGTGCCAGCATGGCCGAGCAGGGGGCGTTTGGGGCTTTCTTT. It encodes CASMAEQGAFGAFF.